This entry features one T cell receptor (beta chain) sequence. The data were obtained in a study of control samples from healthy donors and cancer patients. The V end was cut by 1 base, the J end by 3 bases, with 14 bases between. Per the germline V gene, CDR1 is SEHNR and CDR2 is FQNEAQ (reference sequence). The CDR3 sequence is 16 residues long. Libraries were prepared by immunoSEQ multiplex PCR; TCRdb keeps only in-frame clonotypes and omits some of them. The table records tens of thousands of clones, 85% of them present only once. The genes are TRBV7-9 and TRBJ2-3; D may be TRBD1 (5 bases). Sequenced sample: blood. This TCR came from a young man in good health. The CDR3: CASSLVGQGQTDTQYF. The CDR3 DNA reads TGTGCCAGCAGCTTAGTGGGGCAAGGTCAGACAGATACGCAGTATTTT. Together with reference TRBV7-9 and TRBJ2-3, the CDR3 gives the full variable domain: DTGVSQNPRHKITKRGQNVTFRCDPISEHNRLYWYRQTLGQGPEFLTYFQNEAQLEKSRLLSDRFSAERPKGSFSTLEIQRTEQGDSAMYLCASSLVGQGQTDTQYFGPGTRLTVL.